A selection of T cell receptor beta chains follows, all from one sample in a study of T cells after yellow fever vaccination. Via MiXCR, TCRdb re-called the 5' RACE reads, giving one row per CDR3 protein. Among 300,000 or so distinct CDR3 sequences listed, approximately 8% were seen once. The sample here was PBMCs, taken roughly 45 days after the first yellow fever vaccination. The receptor source for this set is a man younger than 35 who received the YFV17D yellow fever vaccine. The CDR3 runs from the conserved cysteine through the conserved F or W. A D gene is named only where the DNA matches it firmly. Size values are once, few and many counts, or a class for expanded clones, and some rows have none.

v_gene: TRBV12-3/TRBV12-4
j_gene: TRBJ2-3
d_gene: .
abundance: many
len: 12
CDR3nt: TGTGCCAGCAGTTTGGCGAGGGGGGAGCAGTATTTT
CDR3aa: CASSLARGEQYF

v_gene: TRBV5-1
j_gene: TRBJ2-3
d_gene: .
abundance: few
len: 13
CDR3nt: TGCGCCAGCAGCCCTCGAGCCGAGGGGACGCAGTATTTT
CDR3aa: CASSPRAEGTQYF

v_gene: TRBV5-1
j_gene: TRBJ1-3
d_gene: .
abundance: .
len: 13
CDR3nt: TGCGCCAGCAGCTTTGTCGGTGGAAACACCATATATTTT
CDR3aa: CASSFVGGNTIYF

v_gene: TRBV5-1
j_gene: TRBJ2-2
d_gene: .
abundance: many
len: 16
CDR3nt: TGCGCCAGCAGCAAATCCGGGACACCTAACACCGGGGAGCTGTTTTTT
CDR3aa: CASSKSGTPNTGELFF

v_gene: TRBV12-3/TRBV12-4
j_gene: TRBJ2-6
d_gene: TRBD1
abundance: .
len: 19
CDR3nt: TGTGCCACCTCGTTCTTTGGGGACAGTCACAACTCTGGGGCCAACGTCCTGACTTTC
CDR3aa: CATSFFGDSHNSGANVLTF

v_gene: TRBV10-3
j_gene: TRBJ2-5
d_gene: .
abundance: few
len: 12
CDR3nt: TGTGCCATCAGTGAGTCGAAAGAGACCCAGTACTTC
CDR3aa: CAISESKETQYF

v_gene: TRBV19
j_gene: TRBJ1-1
d_gene: .
abundance: few
len: 13
CDR3nt: TGTGCCAGTGCGTCGGGTGGGGTGACTGAAGCTTTCTTT
CDR3aa: CASASGGVTEAFF

v_gene: TRBV5-6
j_gene: TRBJ2-1
d_gene: .
abundance: .
len: 16
CDR3nt: TGTGCCAGCAGCTTGGTTCTCGGGGCTTCCTACAATGAGCAGTTCTTC
CDR3aa: CASSLVLGASYNEQFF

v_gene: TRBV5-4
j_gene: TRBJ1-2
d_gene: .
abundance: few
len: 14
CDR3nt: TGTGCCAGCAGCCCCTCCTTTGGGGGGATCGGCTACACCTTC
CDR3aa: CASSPSFGGIGYTF

v_gene: TRBV4-3
j_gene: TRBJ2-5
d_gene: TRBD2
abundance: .
len: 16
CDR3nt: TGCGCCAGCAGCCAAGGGAGGACTAGCGGGGCTAAGACCCAGTACTTC
CDR3aa: CASSQGRTSGAKTQYF

v_gene: TRBV7-9
j_gene: TRBJ1-1
d_gene: TRBD1
abundance: .
len: 15
CDR3nt: TGTGCCAGCAGCTACCAGGGGGTTATGAACACTGAAGCTTTCTTT
CDR3aa: CASSYQGVMNTEAFF

v_gene: TRBV4-2
j_gene: TRBJ2-3
d_gene: TRBD2
abundance: many
len: 17
CDR3nt: TGTGCCAGCAGCCAAGATCGAACTAGCGGGGGAGCAGATACGCAGTATTTT
CDR3aa: CASSQDRTSGGADTQYF

v_gene: TRBV27
j_gene: TRBJ2-2
d_gene: TRBD2
abundance: .
len: 19
CDR3nt: TGTGCCAGCAGCCCCTATGGACTAGCGGGGGGAGGTGACACCGGGGAGCTGTTTTTT
CDR3aa: CASSPYGLAGGGDTGELFF

v_gene: TRBV12-3/TRBV12-4
j_gene: TRBJ1-2
d_gene: TRBD1
abundance: few
len: 13
CDR3nt: TGTGCCAGCAGTTCGGACAGGGGCTTTGGCTACACCTTC
CDR3aa: CASSSDRGFGYTF

v_gene: TRBV5-1
j_gene: TRBJ1-1
d_gene: .
abundance: few
len: 14
CDR3nt: TGCGCCAGCAGACCCGGGACGGAACGACCTCAAGCTTTCTTT
CDR3aa: CASRPGTERPQAFF

v_gene: TRBV5-1
j_gene: TRBJ2-3
d_gene: .
abundance: many
len: 14
CDR3nt: TGCGCCAGCAGCTTAGGGGGGGCCCAAGATACGCAGTATTTT
CDR3aa: CASSLGGAQDTQYF

v_gene: TRBV19
j_gene: TRBJ1-6
d_gene: .
abundance: .
len: 15
CDR3nt: TGTGCCAGTAGTTTATACTCCGGGGCCTTGGGCCCCCTCCACTTT
CDR3aa: CASSLYSGALGPLHF

v_gene: TRBV5-4
j_gene: TRBJ1-1
d_gene: .
abundance: .
len: 13
CDR3nt: TGTGCCAGCAGCTGGGAGGAGGGATTCGTCGCTTTCTTT
CDR3aa: CASSWEEGFVAFF

v_gene: TRBV7-9
j_gene: TRBJ1-4
d_gene: .
abundance: .
len: 15
CDR3nt: TGTGCCAGCAGCTACACAGGTTTGGATCGGGAAAAACTGTTTTTT
CDR3aa: CASSYTGLDREKLFF

v_gene: TRBV20-1
j_gene: TRBJ1-1
d_gene: .
abundance: .
len: 15
CDR3nt: TGCAGTGCCTTAACATGGGGCGGATTGCGCACTGAAGCTTTCTTT
CDR3aa: CSALTWGGLRTEAFF

v_gene: TRBV13
j_gene: TRBJ1-3
d_gene: .
abundance: .
len: 16
CDR3nt: TGTGCCAGCAGCGCGCGTAGCAGGGGCTCTGGAAACACCATATATTTT
CDR3aa: CASSARSRGSGNTIYF

v_gene: TRBV6-1
j_gene: TRBJ1-3
d_gene: .
abundance: few
len: 15
CDR3nt: TGTGCCAGCAGCCGGAACAGGGATCGGGGAAACACCATATATTTT
CDR3aa: CASSRNRDRGNTIYF

v_gene: TRBV18
j_gene: TRBJ1-1
d_gene: .
abundance: few
len: 16
CDR3nt: TGTGCCAGCTCACCACCGGGGGGCTTCATGAACACTGAAGCTTTCTTT
CDR3aa: CASSPPGGFMNTEAFF

v_gene: TRBV7-7
j_gene: TRBJ2-3
d_gene: .
abundance: .
len: 17
CDR3nt: TGTGCTAGCAGCCCCACCGGCGTGGGGGGTTCCACAGATACGCAGTATTTT
CDR3aa: CASSPTGVGGSTDTQYF

v_gene: TRBV19
j_gene: TRBJ1-1
d_gene: .
abundance: .
len: 14
CDR3nt: TGTGCCAGTACCCTGGGAACAGGGCCCACTGAAGCTTTCTTT
CDR3aa: CASTLGTGPTEAFF

v_gene: TRBV11-1
j_gene: TRBJ2-3
d_gene: .
abundance: few
len: 18
CDR3nt: TGTGCCAGCAGCCAGCGGCCCTCGCAGGGTTGGCAAACAGATACGCAGTATTTT
CDR3aa: CASSQRPSQGWQTDTQYF

v_gene: TRBV27
j_gene: TRBJ2-6
d_gene: .
abundance: few
len: 16
CDR3nt: TGTGCCAGCAGTTTTACCCCACAGTCCGGGGCCAACGTCCTGACTTTC
CDR3aa: CASSFTPQSGANVLTF

v_gene: TRBV5-1
j_gene: TRBJ2-1
d_gene: TRBD2
abundance: .
len: 14
CDR3nt: TGCGCCAGCAGCTTGGGCGGGGGACTGAATGAGCAGTTCTTC
CDR3aa: CASSLGGGLNEQFF

v_gene: TRBV5-8
j_gene: TRBJ2-3
d_gene: .
abundance: few
len: 15
CDR3nt: TGTGCCAGCAGCCAGGTGGGGCGGATGAGGGTTACGCAGTATTTT
CDR3aa: CASSQVGRMRVTQYF

v_gene: TRBV5-1
j_gene: TRBJ1-1
d_gene: .
abundance: .
len: 13
CDR3nt: TGCGCCAGCAGCTCCTCAGGGTACACTGAAGCTTTCTTT
CDR3aa: CASSSSGYTEAFF

v_gene: TRBV19
j_gene: TRBJ1-1
d_gene: .
abundance: .
len: 16
CDR3nt: TGTGCCAGTAACTCAGAGGGGATCGGGCTACCCACTGAAGCTTTCTTT
CDR3aa: CASNSEGIGLPTEAFF

v_gene: TRBV5-1
j_gene: TRBJ2-1
d_gene: .
abundance: .
len: 15
CDR3nt: TGCGCCAGCACCCTTAACTCTAACTCCTACAATGAGCAGTTCTTC
CDR3aa: CASTLNSNSYNEQFF

v_gene: TRBV4-2
j_gene: TRBJ1-2
d_gene: .
abundance: many
len: 15
CDR3nt: TGTGCCAGCAGCCTCCACCTACCGGGGGGTAAAGGCTACACCTTC
CDR3aa: CASSLHLPGGKGYTF